The rows below give T cell receptor beta chains drawn from one sample of a study of Ad26.COV2.S vaccination and SARS-CoV-2 variants. Here immunoSEQ multiplex PCR was the method, and the copy in TCRdb shows in-frame clones only, minus some. The sample carries 440,000 or so clones, about 90% recorded once. Sequenced here: peripheral blood, sampled in a trial of Ad26.COV2.S vaccine versus placebo. These receptors were obtained from a person between 18 and 65 years old who received the Ad26.COV2.S COVID-19 vaccine or a placebo. Each CDR3 is given with its conserved first and last residue. Each record gives: CDR3 length, V gene, J gene, D gene, clone size, CDR3 protein, CDR3 DNA. A D gene is named only where the DNA matches it firmly. The size of a clone is reported for some rows only, either as once, few or many, or as a class for expanded clones.

12	TRBV7-2	TRBJ2-7	NA	NA	CASSLARFEQYF	TGTGCCAGCAGCTTAGCACGTTTCGAGCAGTACTTC
14	TRBV3-1/TRBV3-2	TRBJ1-4	NA	NA	CASSQGGGNEKLFF	TGTGCCAGCAGCCAAGGCGGGGGAAACGAAAAACTGTTTTTT
16	TRBV7-8	TRBJ1-4	NA	NA	CASSFGPGGSFEKLFF	TGTGCCAGCAGCTTTGGTCCCGGGGGGTCTTTTGAAAAACTGTTTTTT
15	TRBV28	TRBJ2-5	TRBD2	once	CASSFLAGGQETQYF	TGTGCCAGCAGTTTCCTAGCGGGAGGGCAAGAGACCCAGTACTTC
13	TRBV18	TRBJ2-4	NA	NA	CASRGVNENIQYF	TGTGCCAGTCGAGGGGTGAATGAAAACATTCAGTACTTC
13	TRBV7-9	TRBJ2-3	NA	once	CASSHSGGDTQYF	TGTGCCAGCAGCCATTCAGGGGGGGATACGCAGTATTTT
13	TRBV11-1	TRBJ2-7	TRBD2	NA	CASSLRTSDEQYF	TGTGCCAGCAGCTTACGGACTAGCGACGAGCAGTACTTC
14	TRBV9	TRBJ2-5	NA	NA	CASSPGTASETQYF	TGTGCCAGCAGCCCGGGAACGGCCTCGGAGACCCAGTACTTC
15	TRBV19	TRBJ2-1	TRBD1	once	CASSALMTGENEQFF	TGTGCCAGTAGTGCCTTGATGACAGGGGAGAATGAGCAGTTCTTC
14	TRBV2	TRBJ2-1	TRBD1	NA	CASSEDRNYNEQFF	TGTGCCAGCAGTGAGGACAGGAACTACAATGAGCAGTTCTTC
14	TRBV28	TRBJ1-3	NA	NA	CASSLVGSGNTIYF	TGTGCCAGCAGTTTGGTCGGTTCTGGAAACACCATATATTTT
15	TRBV13	TRBJ2-5	TRBD1	NA	CASSLYRGSQETQYF	TGTGCCAGCAGCTTATACAGGGGGAGCCAAGAGACCCAGTACTTC
13	TRBV25-1	TRBJ2-5	NA	NA	CASSEYAGKTQYF	TGTGCCAGCAGTGAATACGCGGGGAAGACCCAGTACTTC
12	TRBV11-2	TRBJ1-3	NA	NA	CASSLYGNTIYF	TGTGCCAGCAGCTTGTATGGAAACACCATATATTTT
16	TRBV6-4	TRBJ2-3	NA	NA	CASSEIPEGDTDTQYF	TGTGCCAGCAGTGAAATCCCTGAAGGGGACACAGATACGCAGTATTTT
16	TRBV14	TRBJ2-7	TRBD1	NA	CASSQDLGQAAYEQYF	TGTGCCAGCAGCCAAGATCTCGGACAGGCGGCCTACGAGCAGTACTTC
16	TRBV6-4	TRBJ2-1	NA	NA	CASSDSKGQGSNEQFF	TGTGCCAGCAGTGACTCGAAAGGGCAGGGAAGCAATGAGCAGTTCTTC
15	TRBV2	TRBJ2-1	TRBD2	NA	CASSGRASGSDEQFF	TGTGCCAGCAGTGGGCGGGCTAGCGGGAGCGATGAGCAGTTCTTC
16	TRBV7-8	TRBJ2-6	NA	few	CASSLLLGFSEDVLTF	TGTGCCAGCAGCTTACTTCTAGGGTTTTCTGAGGACGTCCTGACTTTC
13	TRBV18	TRBJ1-4	TRBD1	NA	CASSQGESEKLFF	TGTGCCAGCTCCCAGGGGGAGAGTGAAAAACTGTTTTTT
15	TRBV7-9	TRBJ2-7	NA	NA	CASSLEVGPTYEQYF	TGTGCCAGCAGCTTAGAAGTGGGACCCACCTACGAGCAGTACTTC
15	TRBV10-3	TRBJ1-4	NA	NA	CAISESERTNEKLFF	TGTGCCATCAGTGAGTCGGAGAGAACTAATGAAAAACTGTTTTTT
15	TRBV5-1	TRBJ1-2	TRBD1	NA	CASSLLTGGSDGYTF	TGCGCCAGCAGCTTGTTGACAGGGGGCTCGGATGGCTACACCTTC
15	TRBV18	TRBJ1-5	NA	NA	CASSQGVGSNQPQHF	TGTGCCAGCTCACAGGGGGTAGGCAGCAATCAGCCCCAGCATTTT
14	TRBV4-3	TRBJ2-1	TRBD2	NA	CASSQLAGGGEQFF	TGCGCCAGCAGCCAGTTAGCGGGAGGGGGTGAGCAGTTCTTC
14	TRBV6-5	TRBJ2-5	TRBD2	NA	CASSPASGGETQYF	TGTGCCAGCAGTCCGGCTAGCGGGGGGGAGACCCAGTACTTC
12	TRBV30	TRBJ1-1	NA	NA	CAWSGRDTEAFF	TGTGCCTGGAGTGGGAGGGACACTGAAGCTTTCTTT
13	TRBV5-1	TRBJ2-1	NA	NA	CASSHWEGAEQFF	TGCGCCAGCAGCCATTGGGAGGGGGCTGAGCAGTTCTTC